This passage covers 4 T cell receptor beta chains from one sample sequenced in a study of T cells after yellow fever vaccination. From the 5' RACE reads, TCRdb called clonotypes with MiXCR, one entry per CDR3 protein. The sample includes about 130,000 distinct CDR3 sequences, under 7% of them seen just once. This specimen consisted of CD4+ T cells sorted from PBMCs, obtained 10 days after the yellow fever booster vaccination. The receptor set was obtained from a man aged 30 to 45 who received the YFV17D yellow fever vaccine.

This clonotype occurred many times. V usage is TRBV12-3 or TRBV12-4 and J usage is TRBJ1-1; 7 nucleotides line up with TRBD1. The CDR3 extends over 13 amino acids. V was pared by 8 bases and J by 5 bases, with 8 bases of the junction left unmatched. The CDR3 reads CASAGQMGTEAFF. CDR3 DNA: TGTGCCAGCGCGGGACAGATGGGGACTGAAGCTTTCTTT.

This clonotype came up many times. This chain connects TRBV4-2 to TRBJ2-7; TRBD2 matches 8 bases. The CDR3 extends over 14 amino acids. J lost 3 bases, V lost 0 bases, and 1 base had no gene match. The germline V gene encodes CDR1 LGHNA and CDR2 YNFKEQ. Here the CDR3 reads CASSQELAGYEQYF. The CDR3 nucleotides are TGTGCCAGCAGCCAAGAGCTAGCGGGCTACGAGCAGTACTTC.

This clonotype was seen only a few times. The chain joins TRBV20-1 to TRBJ2-3, with D perhaps TRBD2 (6 bases). V was cut by 6 bases and J by 3 bases, with 19 bases left in between. The CDR3 is 15 amino acids. The V gene's germline CDR1 is DFQATT and CDR2 SNEGSKA (reference sequence). The CDR3 DNA reads as TGCAGTGCCGTGGATGCGGCCCGGGGGACAGATACGCAGTATTTT. Translated: CSAVDAARGTDTQYF.

This clonotype was seen repeatedly, ten times or more. This chain joins TRBV27 and TRBJ1-2; 8 bases are shared with TRBD1. Trimming at V came to 6 bases and at J to 4 bases, leaving 7 bases not matched to a gene. The CDR3 is made up of 14 amino acids. CDR1 and CDR2 (germline): MNHEY, SMNVEV (reference sequence). The CDR3 is CASRPGQVIYGYTF. In DNA form, the CDR3 reads TGTGCCAGCAGACCGGGACAGGTGATCTATGGCTACACCTTC.